This TCR beta chain emerged from a study of blood T cell repertoires in COVID-19. The length of the CDR3 is 15 residues. Looked up from germline, CDR1 is SGHTA and CDR2 is FQGNSA. V gave up 1 base and J gave up 3 bases, with 9 bases separating them. Sequenced by immunoSEQ multiplex PCR; TCRdb stores in-frame clones only, minus some. The table lists some 200,000 clones, less than 90% of them singletons, with around 2.7% in the top ten. This receptor was identified in a woman aged 25-40 years who had recovered from COVID-19. The sample consisted of PBMCs or T cells enriched from blood (not recorded which). The chain recombines TRBV7-2 with TRBJ2-2; D may be TRBD2 (6 bases). CDR3 in amino acids: CASSLDGGDTGELFF. The CDR3 DNA is TGTGCCAGCAGCTTAGACGGGGGAGACACCGGGGAGCTGTTTTTT.